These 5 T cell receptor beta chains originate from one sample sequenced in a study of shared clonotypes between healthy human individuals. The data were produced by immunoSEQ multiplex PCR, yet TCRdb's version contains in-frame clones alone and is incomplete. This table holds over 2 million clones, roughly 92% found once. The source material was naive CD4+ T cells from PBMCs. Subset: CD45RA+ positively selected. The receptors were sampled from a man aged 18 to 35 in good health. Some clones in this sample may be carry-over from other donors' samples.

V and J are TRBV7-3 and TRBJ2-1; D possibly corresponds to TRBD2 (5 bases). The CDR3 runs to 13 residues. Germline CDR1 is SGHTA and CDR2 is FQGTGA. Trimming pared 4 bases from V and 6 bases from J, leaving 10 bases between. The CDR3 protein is CASSSTGSNEQFF. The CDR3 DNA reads TGTGCCAGCAGCTCCACGGGGAGCAATGAGCAGTTCTTC. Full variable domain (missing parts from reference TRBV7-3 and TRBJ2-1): GAGVSQTPSNKVTEKGKYVELRCDPISGHTALYWYRQSLGQGPEFLIYFQGTGAADDSGLPNDRFFAVRPEGSVSTLKIQRTERGDSAVYLCASSSTGSNEQFFGPGTRLTVL.

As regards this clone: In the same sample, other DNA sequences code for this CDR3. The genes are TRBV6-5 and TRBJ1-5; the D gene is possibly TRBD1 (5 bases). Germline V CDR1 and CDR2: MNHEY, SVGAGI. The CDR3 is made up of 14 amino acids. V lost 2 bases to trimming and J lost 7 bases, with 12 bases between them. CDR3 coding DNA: TGTGCCAGCAGTTACGGCAGGGACGGACAGCCCCAGCATTTT. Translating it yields CASSYGRDGQPQHF.

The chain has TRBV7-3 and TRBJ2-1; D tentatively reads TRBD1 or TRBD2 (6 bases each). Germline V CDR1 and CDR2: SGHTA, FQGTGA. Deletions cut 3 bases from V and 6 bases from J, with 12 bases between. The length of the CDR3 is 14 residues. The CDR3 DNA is TGTGCCAGCAGCTTGGGGGGCTCTCTCAATGAGCAGTTCTTC. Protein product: CASSLGGSLNEQFF. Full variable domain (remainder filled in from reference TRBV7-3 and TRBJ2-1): GAGVSQTPSNKVTEKGKYVELRCDPISGHTALYWYRQSLGQGPEFLIYFQGTGAADDSGLPNDRFFAVRPEGSVSTLKIQRTERGDSAVYLCASSLGGSLNEQFFGPGTRLTVL.

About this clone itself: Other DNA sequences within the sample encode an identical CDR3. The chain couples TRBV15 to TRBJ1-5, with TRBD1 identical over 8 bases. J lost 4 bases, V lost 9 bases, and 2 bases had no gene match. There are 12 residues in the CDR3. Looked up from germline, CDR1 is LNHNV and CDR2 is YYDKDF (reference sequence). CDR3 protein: CATRQGNQPQHF. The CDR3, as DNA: TGTGCCACTAGACAGGGGAATCAGCCCCAGCATTTT.

This CDR3 is CASTSYGGSPGANVLTF. CDR3 DNA sequence: TGTGCCAGTACATCATACGGAGGATCTCCCGGGGCCAACGTCCTGACTTTC. The chain joins TRBV19 to TRBJ2-6, with a possible D match to TRBD2 (5 bases). With 7 bases removed from V and 4 bases from J, the gap between germline ends came to 20 bases. CDR1 and CDR2 from the germline V gene are LNHDA and SQIVND (reference sequence). The CDR3 covers 17 residues. Supplemented by reference TRBV19 and TRBJ2-6, the full variable domain reads DGGITQSPKYLFRKEGQNVTLSCEQNLNHDAMYWYRQDPGQGLRLIYYSQIVNDFQKGDIAEGYSVSREKKESFPLTVTSAQKNPTAFYLCASTSYGGSPGANVLTFGAGSRLTVL.